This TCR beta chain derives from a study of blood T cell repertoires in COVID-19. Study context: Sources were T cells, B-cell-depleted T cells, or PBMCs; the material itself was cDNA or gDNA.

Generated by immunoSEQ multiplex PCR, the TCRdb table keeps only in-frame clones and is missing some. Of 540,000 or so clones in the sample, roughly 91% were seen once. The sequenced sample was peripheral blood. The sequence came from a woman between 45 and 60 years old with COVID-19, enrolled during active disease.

CDR3 nucleotides: TGTGCCAGCAGTGATGGGAGTAACTATGGCTACACCTTC. Protein: CASSDGSNYGYTF. The J gene is TRBJ1-2, the V gene TRBV5-8; D remains unclear. Germline loops: CDR1 SGHTS, CDR2 YDEGEE. Trimming pared 5 bases from V and 1 base from J, leaving 9 bases between. The CDR3 sequence is 13 residues long.